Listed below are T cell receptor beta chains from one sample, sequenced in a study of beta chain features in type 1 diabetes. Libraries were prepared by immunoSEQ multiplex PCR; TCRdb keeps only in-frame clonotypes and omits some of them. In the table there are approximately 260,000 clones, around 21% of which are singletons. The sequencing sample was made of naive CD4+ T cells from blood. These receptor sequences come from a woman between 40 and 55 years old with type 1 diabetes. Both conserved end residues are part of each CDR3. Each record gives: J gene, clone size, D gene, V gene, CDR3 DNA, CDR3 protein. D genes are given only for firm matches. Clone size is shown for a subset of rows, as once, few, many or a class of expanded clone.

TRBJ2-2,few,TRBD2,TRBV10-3,TGTGCCAACGGACTAGAAGGGACCGGGGAGCTGTTTTTT,CANGLEGTGELFF
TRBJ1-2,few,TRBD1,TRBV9,TGTGCCAGCAGCGTCCGGGACAGGGAGGGCTATGGCTACACCTTC,CASSVRDREGYGYTF
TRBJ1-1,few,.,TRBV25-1,TGTGCCAGCAGCTACGCCGGCGAGGGGGACACTGAAGCTTTCTTT,CASSYAGEGDTEAFF
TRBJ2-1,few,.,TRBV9,TGTGCCAGCAGCGTAACGGGGGGCATGTCCTACAATGAGCAGTTCTTC,CASSVTGGMSYNEQFF
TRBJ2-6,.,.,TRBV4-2,TGTGCCAGCAGCCAAGGTTTAATAGTCTCTGGGGCCAACGTCCTGACTTTC,CASSQGLIVSGANVLTF
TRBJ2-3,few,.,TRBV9,TGTGCCAGCAGCGTATCGGTGACAGATACGCAGTATTTT,CASSVSVTDTQYF
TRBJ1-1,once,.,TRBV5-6,TGTGCCAGCAGCTTGGAAGGGGTCACTGAAGCTTTCTTT,CASSLEGVTEAFF
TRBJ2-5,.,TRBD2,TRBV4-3,TGCGCCAGCAGCCAAAACACGGGGGGAGGTGGCGAGACCCAGTACTTC,CASSQNTGGGGETQYF
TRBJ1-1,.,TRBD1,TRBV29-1,TGCAGCGCTAGACAGGGTGGAGCTTTCTTT,CSARQGGAFF
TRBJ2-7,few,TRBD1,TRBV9,TGTGCCAGCAGCCTAGACAGGGGTGAGCAGTACTTC,CASSLDRGEQYF
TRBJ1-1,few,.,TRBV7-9,TGTGCCAGCAGTCTCCTCACCGGGACTGAAGCTTTCTTT,CASSLLTGTEAFF
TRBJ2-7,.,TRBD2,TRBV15,TGTGCCACCAGCAGAGATCTGAGACTAGCGGGTACTAAGGGCGAGCAGTACTTC,CATSRDLRLAGTKGEQYF
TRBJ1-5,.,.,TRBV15,TGTGCCACCAGCAGGGCCAATCAGCCCCAGCATTTT,CATSRANQPQHF
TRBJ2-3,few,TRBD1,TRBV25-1,TGTGCCAGCAGTGAATCAGGGGGAAGGAAAGATACGCAGTATTTT,CASSESGGRKDTQYF
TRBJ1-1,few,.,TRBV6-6,TGTGCCAGCAGTTCGAGACAGAACACTGAAGCTTTCTTT,CASSSRQNTEAFF
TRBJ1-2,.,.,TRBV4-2,TGTGCCAGCAGCCAAGACAGGGATAAGGGCTACACCTTC,CASSQDRDKGYTF
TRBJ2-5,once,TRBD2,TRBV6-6,TGTGCCAGCAGTTACTCTGCGGGAGGGCCGAGAGAGACCCAGTACTTC,CASSYSAGGPRETQYF
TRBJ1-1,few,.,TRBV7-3,TGTGCCAGCAGCGTTCAGTTGAACACTGAAGCTTTCTTT,CASSVQLNTEAFF
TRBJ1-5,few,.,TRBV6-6,TGTGCCAGCAGTTATATTATAGCTAGCAATCAGCCCCAGCATTTT,CASSYIIASNQPQHF
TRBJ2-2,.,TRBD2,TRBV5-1,TGCGCCAGCAGGGGACTAGCGGTGAACACCGGGGAGCTGTTTTTT,CASRGLAVNTGELFF
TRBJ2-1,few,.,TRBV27,TGTGCCAGCAGCCCCCGGGTAGGCCCCAATGAGCAGTTCTTC,CASSPRVGPNEQFF
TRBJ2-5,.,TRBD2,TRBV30,TGTGCCTCCTCTATGGGGACTAGAGAGACCCAGTACTTC,CASSMGTRETQYF
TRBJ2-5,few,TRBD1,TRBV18,TGTGCCAGCTCACTACGGACAGGGGAAAGGACCCAGTACTTC,CASSLRTGERTQYF
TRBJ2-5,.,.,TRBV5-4,TGTGCCAGCAGATCAACCGTAGGGGCCCAAGAGACCCAGTACTTC,CASRSTVGAQETQYF
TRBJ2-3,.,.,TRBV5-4,TGTGCCAGCAGCCTTCAGGAAGATACGCAGTATTTT,CASSLQEDTQYF